The clone carrying this T cell receptor (beta chain) was seen only a few times. Antigen: not known. Healthy Russian Caucasian donors spanned ages about 6 to 100 years. This sample is part of a study of blood T cells in healthy people across ages. Overall study findings and caveats: Investigators viewed diversity estimates from one million T cells as underestimates, the study reported.

It was with a sample-barcoded 5' primer and a J-beta primer mix that a second PCR of about 6 to 12 cycles was run. Template switching added a 12-random-nucleotide identifier to every cDNA molecule. TCRdb re-analysed the 5' RACE reads in MiXCR, keeping a single row per CDR3 protein. The sample consists of hundreds of thousands of distinct CDR3 sequences, roughly 25% of them appearing once. The CDR3 totals 17 residues. Per germline, CDR1 SEHNR and CDR2 FQNEAQ (reference sequence). Trimming shortened V by 5 bases and J by 2 bases, and 21 bases separated the two germline ends. These data also featured in a second study, about T cells of mothers and their children.

Sequences were obtained from blood. The chain links TRBV7-9 to TRBJ2-5, with D unclear. This clonotype was sampled from a boy aged 10-17 years in good health. The CDR3 loop reads CASSDPQPHSAQETQYF. CDR3 DNA sequence: TGTGCCAGCAGCGATCCACAACCTCACAGTGCACAAGAGACCCAGTACTTC.